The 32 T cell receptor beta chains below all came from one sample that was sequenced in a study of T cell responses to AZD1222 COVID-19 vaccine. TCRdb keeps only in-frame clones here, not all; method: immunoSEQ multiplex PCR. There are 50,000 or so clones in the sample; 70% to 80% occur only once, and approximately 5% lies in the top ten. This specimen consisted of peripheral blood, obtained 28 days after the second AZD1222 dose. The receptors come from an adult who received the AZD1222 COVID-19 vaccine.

The CDR3 spells CAWSVGQKETQYF. Written as DNA, the CDR3 is TGTGCCTGGAGTGTCGGGCAGAAAGAGACCCAGTACTTC. This chain links TRBV30 with TRBJ2-5; D unresolved. Trimming took 0 bases from V and 3 from J, leaving 8 bases between them. This CDR3 has 13 amino acids. CDR1 GTSNPN and CDR2 SVGIG come from the germline V gene (reference sequence). The full variable domain, with the rest looked up from reference TRBV30 and TRBJ2-5, is SQTIHQWPATLVQPVGSPLSLECTVEGTSNPNLYWYRQAAGRGLQLLFYSVGIGQISSEVPQNLSASRPQDRQFILSSKKLLLSDSGFYLCAWSVGQKETQYFGPGTRLLVL.

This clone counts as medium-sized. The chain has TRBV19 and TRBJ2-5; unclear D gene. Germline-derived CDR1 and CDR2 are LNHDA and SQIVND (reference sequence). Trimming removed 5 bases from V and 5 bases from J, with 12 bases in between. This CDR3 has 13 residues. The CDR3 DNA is TGTGCCAGTAGTCCGCAGGTTACGGAGACCCAGTACTTC. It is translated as CASSPQVTETQYF. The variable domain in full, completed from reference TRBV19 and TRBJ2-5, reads DGGITQSPKYLFRKEGQNVTLSCEQNLNHDAMYWYRQDPGQGLRLIYYSQIVNDFQKGDIAEGYSVSREKKESFPLTVTSAQKNPTAFYLCASSPQVTETQYFGPGTRLLVL.

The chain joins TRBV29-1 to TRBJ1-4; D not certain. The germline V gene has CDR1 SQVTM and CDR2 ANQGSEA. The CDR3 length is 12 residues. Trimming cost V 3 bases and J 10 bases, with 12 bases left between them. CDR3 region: CSVDQAKGKLFF. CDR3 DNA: TGCAGCGTTGACCAGGCTAAAGGAAAACTGTTTTTT.

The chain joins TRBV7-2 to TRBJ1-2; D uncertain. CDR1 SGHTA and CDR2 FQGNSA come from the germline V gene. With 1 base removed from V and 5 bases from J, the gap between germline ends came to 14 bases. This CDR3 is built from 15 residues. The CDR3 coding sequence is TGTGCCAGCAGCTTAGAAGAGGGAGTTGGGTATGGCTACACCTTC. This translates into CASSLEEGVGYGYTF.

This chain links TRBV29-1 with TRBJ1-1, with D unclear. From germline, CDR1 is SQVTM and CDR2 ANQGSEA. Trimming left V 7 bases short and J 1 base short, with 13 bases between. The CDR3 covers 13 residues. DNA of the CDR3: TGCAGCGGACAATCGGTAGGGAACACTGAAGCTTTCTTT. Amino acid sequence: CSGQSVGNTEAFF.

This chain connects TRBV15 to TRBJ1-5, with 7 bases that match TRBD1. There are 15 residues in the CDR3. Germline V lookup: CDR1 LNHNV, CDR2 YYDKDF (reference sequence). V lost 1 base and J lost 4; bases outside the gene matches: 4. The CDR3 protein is CATSRGDRENQPQHF. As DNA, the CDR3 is TGTGCCACCAGCAGAGGCGACAGGGAGAATCAGCCCCAGCATTTT.

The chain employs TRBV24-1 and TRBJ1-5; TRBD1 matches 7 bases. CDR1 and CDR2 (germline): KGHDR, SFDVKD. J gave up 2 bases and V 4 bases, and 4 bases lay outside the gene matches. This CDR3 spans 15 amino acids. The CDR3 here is CATSDQTGGNQPQHF. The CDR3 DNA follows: TGTGCCACCAGTGACCAAACAGGGGGCAATCAGCCCCAGCATTTT.

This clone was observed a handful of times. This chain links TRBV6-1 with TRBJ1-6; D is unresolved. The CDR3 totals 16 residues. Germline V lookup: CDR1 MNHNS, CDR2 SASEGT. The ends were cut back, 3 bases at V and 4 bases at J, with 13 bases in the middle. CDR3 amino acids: CASSDEFGGYNSPLHF. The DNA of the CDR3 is TGTGCCAGCAGTGATGAATTTGGAGGGTATAATTCACCCCTCCACTTT.

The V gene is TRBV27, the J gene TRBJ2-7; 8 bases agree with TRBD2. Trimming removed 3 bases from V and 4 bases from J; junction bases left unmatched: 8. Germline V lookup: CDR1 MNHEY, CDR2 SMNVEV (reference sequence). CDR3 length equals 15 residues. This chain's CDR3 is CASSLGPGGWYEQYF. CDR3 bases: TGTGCCAGCAGTTTGGGGCCGGGGGGGTGGTACGAGCAGTACTTC.

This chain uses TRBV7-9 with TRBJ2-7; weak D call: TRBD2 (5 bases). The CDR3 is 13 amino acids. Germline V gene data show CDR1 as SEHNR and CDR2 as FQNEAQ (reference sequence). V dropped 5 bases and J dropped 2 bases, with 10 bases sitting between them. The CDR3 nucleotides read TGTGCCAGCAGCCCCGTCGGGACCTACGAGCAGTACTTC. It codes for CASSPVGTYEQYF.

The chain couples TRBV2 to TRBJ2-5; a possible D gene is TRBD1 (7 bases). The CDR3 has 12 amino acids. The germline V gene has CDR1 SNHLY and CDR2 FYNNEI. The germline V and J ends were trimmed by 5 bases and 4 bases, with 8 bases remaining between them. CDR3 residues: CASSQGGETQYF. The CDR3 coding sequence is TGTGCCAGCAGTCAGGGGGGAGAGACCCAGTACTTC.

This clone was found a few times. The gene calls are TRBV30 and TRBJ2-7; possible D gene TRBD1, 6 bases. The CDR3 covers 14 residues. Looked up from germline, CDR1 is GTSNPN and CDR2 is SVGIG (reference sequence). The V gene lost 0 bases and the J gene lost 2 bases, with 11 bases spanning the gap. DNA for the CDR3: TGTGCCTGGAGTGTTAGGGGGATCCCCTACGAGCAGTACTTC. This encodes CAWSVRGIPYEQYF. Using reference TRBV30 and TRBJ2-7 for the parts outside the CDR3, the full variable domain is SQTIHQWPATLVQPVGSPLSLECTVEGTSNPNLYWYRQAAGRGLQLLFYSVGIGQISSEVPQNLSASRPQDRQFILSSKKLLLSDSGFYLCAWSVRGIPYEQYFGPGTRLTVT.

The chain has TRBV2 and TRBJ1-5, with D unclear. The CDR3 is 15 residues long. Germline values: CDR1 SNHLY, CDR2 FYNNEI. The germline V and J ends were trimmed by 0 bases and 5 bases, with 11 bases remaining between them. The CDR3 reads CASSEADLGDQPQHF. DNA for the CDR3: TGTGCCAGCAGTGAAGCAGACCTGGGCGATCAGCCCCAGCATTTT.

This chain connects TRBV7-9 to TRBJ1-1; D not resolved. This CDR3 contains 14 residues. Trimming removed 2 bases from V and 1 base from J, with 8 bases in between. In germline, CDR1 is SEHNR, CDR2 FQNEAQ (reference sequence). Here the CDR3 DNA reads TGTGCCAGCAGCTTATTGAATGCGAACACTGAAGCTTTCTTT. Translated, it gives CASSLLNANTEAFF. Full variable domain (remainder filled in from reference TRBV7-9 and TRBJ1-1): DTGVSQNPRHKITKRGQNVTFRCDPISEHNRLYWYRQTLGQGPEFLTYFQNEAQLEKSRLLSDRFSAERPKGSFSTLEIQRTEQGDSAMYLCASSLLNANTEAFFGQGTRLTVV.

CDR3 sequence (DNA): TGTGCCAGCAGTGCCAGGGGGCGGGAAGGCTACACCTTC. This gives the protein CASSARGREGYTF. The chain employs TRBV25-1 and TRBJ1-2; 8 bases align to TRBD1. V lost 4 bases, J lost 8 bases, and 6 bases stayed unmatched. The length of the CDR3 is 13 residues. Germline values: CDR1 MGHDK, CDR2 SYGVNS.

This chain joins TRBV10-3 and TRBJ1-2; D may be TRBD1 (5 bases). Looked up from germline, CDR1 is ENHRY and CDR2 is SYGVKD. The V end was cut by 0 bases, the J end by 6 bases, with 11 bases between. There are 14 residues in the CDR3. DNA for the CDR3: TGTGCCATCAGTGAGTCGCGGGGGTCCCATGGCTACACCTTC. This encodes CAISESRGSHGYTF.

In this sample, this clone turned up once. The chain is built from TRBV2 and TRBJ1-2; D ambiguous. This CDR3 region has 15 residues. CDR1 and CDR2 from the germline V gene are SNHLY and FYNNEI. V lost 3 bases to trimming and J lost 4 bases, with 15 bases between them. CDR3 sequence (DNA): TGTGCCAGCAGTGAGTCGGACCTTCCAGTCTATGGCTACACCTTC. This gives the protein CASSESDLPVYGYTF.

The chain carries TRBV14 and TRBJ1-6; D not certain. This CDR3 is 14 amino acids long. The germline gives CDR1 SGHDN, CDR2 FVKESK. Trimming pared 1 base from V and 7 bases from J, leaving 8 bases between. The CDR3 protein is CASSQGAGNSPLHF. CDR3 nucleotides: TGTGCCAGCAGCCAAGGAGCGGGGAATTCACCCCTCCACTTT.

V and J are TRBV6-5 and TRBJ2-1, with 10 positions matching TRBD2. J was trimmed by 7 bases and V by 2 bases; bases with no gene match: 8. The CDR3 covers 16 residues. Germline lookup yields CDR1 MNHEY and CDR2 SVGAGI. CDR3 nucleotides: TGTGCCAGCAGTTACGACGCGTTAGCGGGAGGAAATGAGCAGTTCTTC. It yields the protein CASSYDALAGGNEQFF.

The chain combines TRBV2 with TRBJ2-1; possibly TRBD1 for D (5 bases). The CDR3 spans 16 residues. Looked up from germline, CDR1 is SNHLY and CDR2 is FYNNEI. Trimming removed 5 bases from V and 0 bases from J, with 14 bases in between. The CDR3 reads CASSPHRPSSYNEQFF. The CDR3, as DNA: TGTGCCAGCAGTCCCCACAGGCCCAGCTCCTACAATGAGCAGTTCTTC.

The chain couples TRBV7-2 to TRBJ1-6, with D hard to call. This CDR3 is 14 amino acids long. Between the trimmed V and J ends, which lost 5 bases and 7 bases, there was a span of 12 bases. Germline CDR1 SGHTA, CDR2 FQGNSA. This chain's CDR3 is CASSPVGLNSPLHF. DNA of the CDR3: TGTGCCAGCAGCCCAGTGGGTCTCAATTCACCCCTCCACTTT.

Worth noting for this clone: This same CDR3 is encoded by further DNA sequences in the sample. CDR3 protein: CASSQLGSNQPQHF. CDR3 coding DNA: TGTGCCAGCAGCCAGCTAGGGAGCAATCAGCCCCAGCATTTT. The gene calls are TRBV3-1 (or the pseudogene TRBV3-2) and TRBJ1-5; no firm D call. CDR1 and CDR2 from the germline V gene are LGHDT and YNNKEL (reference sequence). V was cut by 3 bases and J by 1 base, with 7 bases left in between. This CDR3 contains 14 residues.

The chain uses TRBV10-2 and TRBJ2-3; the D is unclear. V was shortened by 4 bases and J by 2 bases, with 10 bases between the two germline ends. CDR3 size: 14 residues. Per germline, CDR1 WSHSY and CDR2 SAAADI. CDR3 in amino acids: CASSAIRDTDTQYF. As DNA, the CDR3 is TGCGCCAGCAGTGCTATAAGGGACACAGATACGCAGTATTTT.

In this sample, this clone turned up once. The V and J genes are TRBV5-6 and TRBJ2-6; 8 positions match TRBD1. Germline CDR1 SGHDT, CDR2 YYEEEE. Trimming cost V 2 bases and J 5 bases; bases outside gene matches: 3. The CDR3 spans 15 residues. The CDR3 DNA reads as TGTGCCAGCAGCTTCCGGACAGGGTGGGCCAACGTCCTGACTTTC. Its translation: CASSFRTGWANVLTF.

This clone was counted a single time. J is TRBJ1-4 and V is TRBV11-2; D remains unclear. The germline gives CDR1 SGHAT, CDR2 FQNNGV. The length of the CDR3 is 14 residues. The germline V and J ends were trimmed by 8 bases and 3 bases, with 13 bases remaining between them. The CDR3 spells CASGSGVSNEKLFF. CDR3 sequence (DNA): TGTGCCAGCGGATCTGGGGTTTCTAATGAAAAACTGTTTTTT.

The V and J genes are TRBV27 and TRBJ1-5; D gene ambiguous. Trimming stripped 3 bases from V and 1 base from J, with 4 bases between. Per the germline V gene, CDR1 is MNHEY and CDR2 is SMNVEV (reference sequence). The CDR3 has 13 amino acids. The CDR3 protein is CASSLGSNQPQHF. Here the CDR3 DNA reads TGTGCCAGCAGTTTGGGGAGCAATCAGCCCCAGCATTTT.

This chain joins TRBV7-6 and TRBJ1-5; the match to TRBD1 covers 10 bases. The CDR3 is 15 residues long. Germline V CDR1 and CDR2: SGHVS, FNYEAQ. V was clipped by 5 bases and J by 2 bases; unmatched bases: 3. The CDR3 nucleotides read TGTGCCAGCAGCCCAGGGACAGGGGGCAATCAGCCCCAGCATTTT. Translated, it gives CASSPGTGGNQPQHF. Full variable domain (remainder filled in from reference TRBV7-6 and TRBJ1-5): GAGVSQSPRYKVTKRGQDVALRCDPISGHVSLYWYRQALGQGPEFLTYFNYEAQQDKSGLPNDRFSAERPEGSISTLTIQRTEQRDSAMYRCASSPGTGGNQPQHFGDGTRLSIL.

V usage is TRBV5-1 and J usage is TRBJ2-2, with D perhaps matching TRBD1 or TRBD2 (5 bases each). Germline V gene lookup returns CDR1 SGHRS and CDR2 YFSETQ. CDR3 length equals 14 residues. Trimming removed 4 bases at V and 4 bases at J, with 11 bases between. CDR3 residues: CASSLQAGTGELFF. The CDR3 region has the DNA TGCGCCAGCAGCCTACAGGCGGGCACCGGGGAGCTGTTTTTT.

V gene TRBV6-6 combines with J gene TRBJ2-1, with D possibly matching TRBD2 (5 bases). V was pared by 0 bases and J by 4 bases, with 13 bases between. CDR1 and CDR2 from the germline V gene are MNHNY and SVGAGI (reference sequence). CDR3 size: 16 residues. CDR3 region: CASSYSAGGAYNEQFF. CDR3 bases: TGTGCCAGCAGTTACTCGGCAGGAGGAGCATACAATGAGCAGTTCTTC.

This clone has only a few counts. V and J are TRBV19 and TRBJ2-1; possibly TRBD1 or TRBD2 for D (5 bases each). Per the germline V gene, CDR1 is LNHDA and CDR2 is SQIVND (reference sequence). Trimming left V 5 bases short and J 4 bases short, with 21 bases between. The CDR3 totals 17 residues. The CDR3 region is CASSPRGQGRIYNEQFF. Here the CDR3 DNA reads TGTGCCAGTAGTCCGCGAGGGCAGGGACGAATTTACAATGAGCAGTTCTTC. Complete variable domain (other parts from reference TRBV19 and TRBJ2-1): DGGITQSPKYLFRKEGQNVTLSCEQNLNHDAMYWYRQDPGQGLRLIYYSQIVNDFQKGDIAEGYSVSREKKESFPLTVTSAQKNPTAFYLCASSPRGQGRIYNEQFFGPGTRLTVL.

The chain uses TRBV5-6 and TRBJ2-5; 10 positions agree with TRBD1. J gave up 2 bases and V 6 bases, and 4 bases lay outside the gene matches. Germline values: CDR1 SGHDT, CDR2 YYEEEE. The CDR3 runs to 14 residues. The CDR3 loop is CASTGTGVQETQYF. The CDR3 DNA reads TGTGCCAGCACCGGGACAGGGGTACAAGAGACCCAGTACTTC.

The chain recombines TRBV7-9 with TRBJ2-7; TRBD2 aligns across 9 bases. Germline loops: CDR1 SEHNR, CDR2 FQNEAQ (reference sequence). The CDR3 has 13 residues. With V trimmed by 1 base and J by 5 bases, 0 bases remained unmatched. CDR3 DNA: TGTGCCAGCAGCTTAGGCGGGGGGGACGAGCAGTACGTC. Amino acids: CASSLGGGDEQYV.